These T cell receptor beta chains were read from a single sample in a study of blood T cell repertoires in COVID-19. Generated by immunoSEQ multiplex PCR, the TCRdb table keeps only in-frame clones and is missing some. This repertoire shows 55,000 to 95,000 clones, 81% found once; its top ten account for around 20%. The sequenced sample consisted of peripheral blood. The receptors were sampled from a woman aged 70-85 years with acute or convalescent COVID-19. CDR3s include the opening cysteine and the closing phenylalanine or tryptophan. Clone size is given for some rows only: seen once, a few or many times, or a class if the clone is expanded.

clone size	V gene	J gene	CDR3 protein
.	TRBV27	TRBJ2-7	CASSPTFSSHEQYF
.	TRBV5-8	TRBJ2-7	CASSPRGGPSYEQYF
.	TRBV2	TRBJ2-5	CASRGPAGETQYF
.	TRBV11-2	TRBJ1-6	CASSRDRGESPLHF
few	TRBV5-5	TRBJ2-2	CASSLRQGKGELFF
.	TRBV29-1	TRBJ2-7	CSVGSSYEQYF
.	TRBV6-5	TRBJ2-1	CASSDSTDTYNEQFF
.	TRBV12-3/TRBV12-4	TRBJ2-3	CASSLGATDTQYF
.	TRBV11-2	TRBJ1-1	CASSLDYRGTEAFF
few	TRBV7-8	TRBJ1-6	CASRAGTGNSPLHF
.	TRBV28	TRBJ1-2	CASSPGQRHYYGYTF
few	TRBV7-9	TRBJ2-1	CASSRSGRAMFF
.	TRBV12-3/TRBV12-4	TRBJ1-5	CASSSGLSQPQHF
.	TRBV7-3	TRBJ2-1	CASSLVSGRPGDEQFF
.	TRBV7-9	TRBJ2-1	CASSPTRQGYNEQFF
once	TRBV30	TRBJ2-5	CACSLAGETQYF
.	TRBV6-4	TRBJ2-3	CASSDSGPDTQYF
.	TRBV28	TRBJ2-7	CASRFPGTPYEQYF
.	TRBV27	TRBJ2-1	CASSGGRAKNEQFF
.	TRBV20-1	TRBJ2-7	CSASGGGSEQYF
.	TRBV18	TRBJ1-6	CASSPGPKRPLHF
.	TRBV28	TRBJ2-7	CASSLPGGSSYEQYF
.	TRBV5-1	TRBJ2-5	CASGPRETQYF
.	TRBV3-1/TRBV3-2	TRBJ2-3	CASSQGGSTQYF
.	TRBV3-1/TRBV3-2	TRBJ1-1	CASSQRRDTEAFF
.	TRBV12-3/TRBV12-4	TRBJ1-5	CASRRTGVRQHF
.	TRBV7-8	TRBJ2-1	CASSPSSEQFF
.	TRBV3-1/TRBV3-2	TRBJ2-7	CASSQDPRVGYEQYF
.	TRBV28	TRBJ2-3	CASSPLGGGPRNTQYF
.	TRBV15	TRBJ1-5	CATSTGRGDQPQHF
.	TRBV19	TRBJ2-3	CASSRGYTDTQYF
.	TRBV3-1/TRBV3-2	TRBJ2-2	CASRLTGSLTGELFF
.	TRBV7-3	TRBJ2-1	CASSQGLSNEQFF
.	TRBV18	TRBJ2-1	CASSPQASGSNEQFF
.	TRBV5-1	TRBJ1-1	CASSLVTGIPDTEAFF
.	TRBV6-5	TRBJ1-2	CASSPLEGGSSGYTF
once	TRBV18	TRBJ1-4	CASSPPRAAEKLFF
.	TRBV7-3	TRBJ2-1	CASSLAHSSTEQFF
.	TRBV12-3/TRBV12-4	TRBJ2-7	CASSKDWSYEQYF
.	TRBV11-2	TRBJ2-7	CASSWTSGGFSYEQYF
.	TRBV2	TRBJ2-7	CASRREADEQYF